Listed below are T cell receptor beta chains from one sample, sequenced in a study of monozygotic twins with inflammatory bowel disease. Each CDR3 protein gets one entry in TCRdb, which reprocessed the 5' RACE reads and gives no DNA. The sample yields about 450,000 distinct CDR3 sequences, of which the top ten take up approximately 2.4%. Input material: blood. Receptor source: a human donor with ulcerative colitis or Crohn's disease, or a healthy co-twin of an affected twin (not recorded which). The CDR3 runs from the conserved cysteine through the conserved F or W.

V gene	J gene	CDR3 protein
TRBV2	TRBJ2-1	CASIPGLAYNEQFF
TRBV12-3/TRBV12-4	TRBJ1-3	CASSRDKGFRNTIYF
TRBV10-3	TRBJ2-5	CAISAGTARPETQYF
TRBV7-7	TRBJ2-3	CASSRGQGPTDTQYF
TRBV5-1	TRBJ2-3	CASSLAPLAGTDTQYF
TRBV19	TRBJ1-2	CASSRGLQGAGYTF
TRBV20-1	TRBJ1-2	CSARARGGVGGYTF
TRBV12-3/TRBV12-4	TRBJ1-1	CASSLGYLTEAFF
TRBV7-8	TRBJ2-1	CASSFSLGEQFF
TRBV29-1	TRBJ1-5	CSAETGGEGQPQHF